This T cell receptor beta chain was recorded in a study of T-cell memory formation after mild COVID-19 (dated by TCRdb to the early 2020s). Concerning the study at large: TCR sequence clusters from the two donors were found to be largely donor specific. In two donors, T-cell clones that expanded and contracted after mild COVID-19 were tracked by sequencing TCRalpha and TCRbeta repertoires over time. Two young, previously healthy adult volunteers, one female and one male, were included in the cohort.

This clonotype was found a few times. Its antigen specificity is not known. No much larger clone exists at a distance of one base, and base qualities are not known. Overall results and qualifications from the work: The study included only a couple of mild cases, and larger cohorts that include severe cases with pre-infection samples were judged to be necessary. From day 15 to 85, contracting clones showed balanced CD4/CD8 phenotypes, whereas a second wave of clones that expanded from day 15 to 37 leaned towards CD4+. Whether the second-wave clones peaking on day 37 were SARS-CoV-2 specific was not confirmed. Some responding clones were found in pre-infection memory, which suggests that pre-existing cross-reactive memory T cells took part in the SARS-CoV-2 response. Contracting CD4+ clones appeared mostly in the CM and EM memory subsets, whereas CD8+ clones were enriched in EMRA.

V is clipped by 5 bases and J by 4 bases, and the sequence between their germline boundaries is 17 bases long. Inclusive of the bounding cysteine and phenylalanine, the CDR3 is 15 residues long. CDR3 DNA only is kept here, 45 bases in frame from base 1. CDR1 SGHTA and CDR2 FQGNSA were looked up in the germline V gene. These reads were obtained on an Illumina NovaSeq 6000. cDNA libraries for TCRalpha and TCRbeta were prepared by 5'RACE using constant-segment primers, with sample barcodes and unique molecular identifiers added. Trizol reagent was used to extract RNA from every sample. Amplification of the libraries took two PCR steps, and the second step added a second sample barcode plus Illumina TruSeq adapters. Sequencing of the libraries was done on an Illumina NovaSeq, producing 2 x 150 bp paired-end reads. On the authors' methods: The reads were demultiplexed and collapsed into UMI-guided consensus sequences using migec v1.2.7. With mixcr v2.1.11, UMI consensuses were aligned to TRA and TRB V and J templates and assembled into clonotypes. Expanded or contracted clonotypes were those called significant by both edgeR and NoisET, with noise models trained on biological replicates. edgeR calls used a false discovery rate-adjusted p below 0.01 and a log2 fold-change threshold of 1. As an exploratory analysis of dynamics, PCA with hierarchical clustering was applied to max-normalized trajectories of the 1000 most abundant clonotypes. Separately sequenced CD4+ and CD8+ repertoires were used to assign a CD4 or CD8 phenotype to each responding clone. TCRdb reanalyzed the raw reads on its own, using fastp at Q25 for trimming and MiXCR for clone calling, and kept in-frame beta chains. CDR3 protein sequences are deduplicated, and each keeps its most common genes and DNA. Clone size and V and J calls follow TCRdb, not the original study. The sample data list roughly 150,000 distinct CDR3 sequences, and 13% to 15% of these were observed just once. The top ten clonotypes cover more than 25% of the sample.

PBMCs were isolated by Ficoll-Paque density gradient centrifugation. The sequence was obtained from an adult woman who had mild COVID-19 (a few samples of this study predate the infection). The sample titles of this study are shuffled in the database, so cell type and time point are left out; the donor was told from shared clones. Sequences were obtained from PBMCs or a T cell subset sorted from them (not recorded which). The V and J segments used are TRBV7-2 and TRBJ1-2; no D gene call is confident. The CDR3 region has the sequence CASSPSYLDGYGYTF. Here is the DNA: TGTGCCAGCAGCCCCTCCTATCTGGATGGCTATGGCTACACCTTC.